This T cell receptor beta chain appears in the sequencing data of a study of early T cells in non-severe SARS-CoV-2 infection. TCRdb reanalysed the 5' RACE reads using MiXCR and keeps one entry per CDR3 protein. This repertoire shows 40,000 or so distinct CDR3 sequences, approximately 8% found once; its top ten account for roughly 12%. Germline V lookup: CDR1 SGDLS, CDR2 YYNGEE. The CDR3 runs 15 residues. V dropped 5 bases and J dropped 9; count of bases not matched to a gene: 11. This clonotype was seen many times. V gene TRBV9 combines with J gene TRBJ2-1; TRBD2 matches 10 bases. This TCR was sampled from an adult who was a healthcare worker with PCR-confirmed SARS-CoV-2 infection or an uninfected control (not recorded which). The sample was whole blood, taken at baseline. The CDR3 loop reads CASSGSTSGVAEQFF. DNA of the CDR3: TGTGCCAGCAGTGGCTCCACTAGCGGGGTTGCTGAGCAGTTCTTC.